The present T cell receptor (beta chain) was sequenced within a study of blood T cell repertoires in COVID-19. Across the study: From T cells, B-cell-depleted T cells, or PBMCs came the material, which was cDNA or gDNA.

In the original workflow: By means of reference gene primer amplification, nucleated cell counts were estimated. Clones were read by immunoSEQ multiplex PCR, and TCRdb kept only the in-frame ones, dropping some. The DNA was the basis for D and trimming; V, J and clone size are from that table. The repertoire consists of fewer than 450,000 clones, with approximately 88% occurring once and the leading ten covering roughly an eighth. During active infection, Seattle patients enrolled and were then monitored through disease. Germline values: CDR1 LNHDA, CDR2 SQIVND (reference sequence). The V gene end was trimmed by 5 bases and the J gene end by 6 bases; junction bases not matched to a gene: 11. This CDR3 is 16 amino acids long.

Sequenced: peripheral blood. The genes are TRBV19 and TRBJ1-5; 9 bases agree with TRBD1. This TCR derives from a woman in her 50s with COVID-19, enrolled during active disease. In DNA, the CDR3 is TGTGCCAGTAGTGTGGGACAGGGTATATCTGGTCAGCCCCAGCATTTT. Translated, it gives CASSVGQGISGQPQHF.